The T cell receptor beta chain under discussion was sequenced for a study of long-term antiretroviral therapy in people with HIV. Study results and limitations: HIV repertoires covered narrower CDR3 length ranges than controls did. Unavailable data included ART adherence, viral resistance and therapy changes (switches in treatment). The repertoire was dominated at all time points by clones expanded before ART.

The CDR3 runs to 18 residues. V was cut by 6 bases and J by 0 bases, with 24 bases left in between. The germline gives CDR1 MNHEY, CDR2 SMNVEV (reference sequence). The assay, immunoSEQ v3.0, was run at survey level. TCRdb's copy holds only in-frame clones and misses some; the assay was immunoSEQ multiplex PCR. This table holds about 6,700 clones, about three quarters found once. In the case of this clone: Its antigen is undetermined.

The receptor was derived from a man in his late teens or twenties with HIV. The V call is TRBV27, the J call TRBJ2-7; possibly TRBD1 for D (5 bases). Sequencing was performed on unsorted PBMCs, taken 0.1 years before starting antiretroviral therapy. Here the CDR3 DNA reads TGTGCCAGCAGCCCCTGGGGCAGGGTCGACATCGGCTCCTACGAGCAGTACGTC. Protein product: CASSPWGRVDIGSYEQYV.